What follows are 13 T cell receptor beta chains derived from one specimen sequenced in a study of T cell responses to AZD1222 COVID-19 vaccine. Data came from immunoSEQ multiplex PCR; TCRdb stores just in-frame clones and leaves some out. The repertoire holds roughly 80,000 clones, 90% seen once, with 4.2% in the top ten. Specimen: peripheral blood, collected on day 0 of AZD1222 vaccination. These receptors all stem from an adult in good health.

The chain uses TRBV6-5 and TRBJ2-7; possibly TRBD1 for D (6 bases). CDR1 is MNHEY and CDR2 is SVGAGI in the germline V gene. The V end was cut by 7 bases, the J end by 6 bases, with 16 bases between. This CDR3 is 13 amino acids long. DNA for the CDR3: TGTGCCAGCACACCGGTCATCAGGGGCGAGCAGTACTTC. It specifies CASTPVIRGEQYF.

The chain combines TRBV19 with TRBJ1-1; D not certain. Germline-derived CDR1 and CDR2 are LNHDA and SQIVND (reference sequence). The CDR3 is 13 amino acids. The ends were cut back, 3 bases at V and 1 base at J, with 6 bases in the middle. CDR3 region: CASSMMTNTEAFF. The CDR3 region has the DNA TGTGCCAGTAGTATGATGACGAACACTGAAGCTTTCTTT.

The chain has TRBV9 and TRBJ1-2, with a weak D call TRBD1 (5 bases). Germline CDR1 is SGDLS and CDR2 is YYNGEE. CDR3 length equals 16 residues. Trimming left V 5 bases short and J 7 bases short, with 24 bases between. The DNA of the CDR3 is TGTGCCAGCAGACGCGGGGGTCAAGGGCCCCCAGGTGGCTACACCTTC. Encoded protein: CASRRGGQGPPGGYTF.

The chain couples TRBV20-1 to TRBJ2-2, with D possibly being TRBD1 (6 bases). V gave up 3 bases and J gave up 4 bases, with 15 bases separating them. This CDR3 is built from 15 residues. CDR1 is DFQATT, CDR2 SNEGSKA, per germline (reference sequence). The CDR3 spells CSASSQGMSTGELFF. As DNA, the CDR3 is TGCAGTGCTAGTAGCCAGGGGATGAGCACCGGGGAGCTGTTTTTT.

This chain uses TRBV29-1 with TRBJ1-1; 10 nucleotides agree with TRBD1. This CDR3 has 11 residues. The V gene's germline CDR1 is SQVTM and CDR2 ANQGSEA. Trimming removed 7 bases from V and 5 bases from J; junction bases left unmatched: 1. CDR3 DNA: TGCAGCGGGGGACAGGGGACTGAAGCTTTCTTT. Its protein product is CSGGQGTEAFF. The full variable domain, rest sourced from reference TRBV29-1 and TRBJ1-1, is SAVISQKPSRDICQRGTSLTIQCQVDSQVTMMFWYRQQPGQSLTLIATANQGSEATYESGFVIDKFPISRPNLTFSTLTVSNMSPEDSSIYLCSGGQGTEAFFGQGTRLTVV.

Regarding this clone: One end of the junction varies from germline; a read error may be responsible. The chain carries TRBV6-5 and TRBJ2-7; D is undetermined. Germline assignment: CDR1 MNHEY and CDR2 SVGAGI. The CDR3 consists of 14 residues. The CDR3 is CASNPDSTSHEQYF. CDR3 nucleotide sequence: TGTGCCAGCAACCCTGACTCCACCTCCCACGAGCAGTACTTC.

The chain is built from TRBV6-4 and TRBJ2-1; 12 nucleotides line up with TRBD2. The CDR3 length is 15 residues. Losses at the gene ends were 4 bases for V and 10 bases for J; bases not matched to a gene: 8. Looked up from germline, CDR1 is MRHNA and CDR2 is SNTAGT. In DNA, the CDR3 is TGTGCCAGCAGTGCTGCTAGCGGGGGGGTTCAGGAGCAGTTCTTC. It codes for CASSAASGGVQEQFF.

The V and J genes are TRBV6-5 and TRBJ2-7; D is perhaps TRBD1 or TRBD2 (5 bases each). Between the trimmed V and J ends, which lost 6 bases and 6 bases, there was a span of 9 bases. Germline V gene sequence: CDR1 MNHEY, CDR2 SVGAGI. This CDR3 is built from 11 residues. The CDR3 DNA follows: TGTGCCAGCAGCGGTGGGGGCGAGCAGTACTTC. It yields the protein CASSGGGEQYF.

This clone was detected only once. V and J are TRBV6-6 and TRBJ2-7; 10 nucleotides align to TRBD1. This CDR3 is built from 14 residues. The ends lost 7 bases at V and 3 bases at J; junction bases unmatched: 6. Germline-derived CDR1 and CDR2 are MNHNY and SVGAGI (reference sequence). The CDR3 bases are TGTGCCAGCATTCCGGGACAGGGGCGCTACGAGCAGTACTTC. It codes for CASIPGQGRYEQYF.

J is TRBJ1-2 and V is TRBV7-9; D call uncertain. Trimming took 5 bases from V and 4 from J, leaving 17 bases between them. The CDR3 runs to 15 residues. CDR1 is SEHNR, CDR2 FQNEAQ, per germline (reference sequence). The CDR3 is CASSALEGPLYGYTF. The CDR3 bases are TGTGCCAGCAGCGCTCTGGAGGGCCCACTCTATGGCTACACCTTC.

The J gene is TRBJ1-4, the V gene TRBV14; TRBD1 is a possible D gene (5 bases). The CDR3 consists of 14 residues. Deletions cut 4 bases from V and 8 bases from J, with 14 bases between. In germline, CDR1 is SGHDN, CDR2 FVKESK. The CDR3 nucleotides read TGTGCCAGCAGCCCCTCGATCGGGGGGGAAAAACTGTTTTTT. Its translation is CASSPSIGGEKLFF. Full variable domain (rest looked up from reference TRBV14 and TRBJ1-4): EAGVTQFPSHSVIEKGQTVTLRCDPISGHDNLYWYRRVMGKEIKFLLHFVKESKQDESGMPNNRFLAERTGGTYSTLKVQPAELEDSGVYFCASSPSIGGEKLFFGSGTQLSVL.

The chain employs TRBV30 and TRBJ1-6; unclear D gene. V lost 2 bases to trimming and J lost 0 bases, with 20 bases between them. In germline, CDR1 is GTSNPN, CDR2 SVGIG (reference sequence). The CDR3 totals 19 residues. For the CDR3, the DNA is TGTGCCTGGAGTCGCGAACGGACTCTCAGCAGCTCCTATAATTCACCCCTCCACTTT. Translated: CAWSRERTLSSSYNSPLHF. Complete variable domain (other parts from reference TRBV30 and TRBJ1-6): SQTIHQWPATLVQPVGSPLSLECTVEGTSNPNLYWYRQAAGRGLQLLFYSVGIGQISSEVPQNLSASRPQDRQFILSSKKLLLSDSGFYLCAWSRERTLSSSYNSPLHFGNGTRLTVT.

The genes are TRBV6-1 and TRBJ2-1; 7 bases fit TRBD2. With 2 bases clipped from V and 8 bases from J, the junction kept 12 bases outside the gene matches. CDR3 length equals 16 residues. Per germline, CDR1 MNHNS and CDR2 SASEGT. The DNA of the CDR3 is TGTGCCAGCAGTGAACTGGGCGGGAGTCTCCGACATGAGCAGTTCTTC. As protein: CASSELGGSLRHEQFF.